This TCR beta chain is from a study of T cell responses to AZD1222 COVID-19 vaccine. Profiled with immunoSEQ multiplex PCR; TCRdb holds only in-frame clones, not every one. The table includes 150,000 or so clones, less than 90% detected once. The germline CDR1 and CDR2 sequences are SGHRS and YFSETQ. The CDR3 has 14 residues. The V and J ends lost 7 bases and 2 bases, in that order; junction bases with no gene match: 6. The chain has TRBV5-1 and TRBJ2-5; 9 bases are shared with TRBD1. The sequences come from peripheral blood, collected on day 0 of MenACWY control vaccination. The origin of this receptor is an adult in good health. This chain's CDR3 is CASRQQGAQETQYF. CDR3 nucleotides: TGCGCCAGCCGACAACAGGGGGCTCAAGAGACCCAGTACTTC.